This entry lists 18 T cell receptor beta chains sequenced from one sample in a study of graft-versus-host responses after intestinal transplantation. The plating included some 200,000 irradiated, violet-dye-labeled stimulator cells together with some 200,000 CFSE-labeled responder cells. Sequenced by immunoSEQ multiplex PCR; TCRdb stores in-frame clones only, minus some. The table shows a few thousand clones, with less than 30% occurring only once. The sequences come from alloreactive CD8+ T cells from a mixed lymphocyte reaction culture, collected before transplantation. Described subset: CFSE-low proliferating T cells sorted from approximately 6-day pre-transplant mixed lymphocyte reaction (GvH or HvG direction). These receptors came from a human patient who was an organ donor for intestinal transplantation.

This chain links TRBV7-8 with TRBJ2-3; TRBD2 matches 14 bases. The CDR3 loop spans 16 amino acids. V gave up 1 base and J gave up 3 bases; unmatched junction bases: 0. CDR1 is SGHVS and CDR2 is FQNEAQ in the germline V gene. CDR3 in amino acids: CASSLGTSGGTDTQYF. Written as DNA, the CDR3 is TGTGCCAGCAGCTTAGGGACTAGCGGGGGGACAGATACGCAGTATTTT. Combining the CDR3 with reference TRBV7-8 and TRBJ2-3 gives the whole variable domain GAGVSQSPRYKVAKRGQDVALRCDPISGHVSLFWYQQALGQGPEFLTYFQNEAQLDKSGLPSDRFFAERPEGSVSTLKIQRTQQEDSAVYLCASSLGTSGGTDTQYFGPGTRLTVL.

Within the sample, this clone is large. The CDR3 reads CASSLSVPQGGNQPQHF. CDR3 nucleotide sequence: TGTGCCAGCAGTTTATCGGTCCCTCAGGGCGGCAATCAGCCCCAGCATTTT. This chain uses TRBV27 with TRBJ1-5, with D possibly matching TRBD1 (5 bases). The germline V gene encodes CDR1 MNHEY and CDR2 SMNVEV (reference sequence). The CDR3 runs 17 residues. Trimming took off 0 bases at V and 2 bases at J, with 14 bases between the two ends.

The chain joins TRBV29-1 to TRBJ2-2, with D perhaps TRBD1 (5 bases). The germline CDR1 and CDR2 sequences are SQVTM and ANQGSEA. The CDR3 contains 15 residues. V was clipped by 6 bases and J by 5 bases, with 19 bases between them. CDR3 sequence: CSVETVGGWTGELFF. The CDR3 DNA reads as TGCAGCGTGGAGACAGTCGGTGGATGGACCGGGGAGCTGTTTTTT.

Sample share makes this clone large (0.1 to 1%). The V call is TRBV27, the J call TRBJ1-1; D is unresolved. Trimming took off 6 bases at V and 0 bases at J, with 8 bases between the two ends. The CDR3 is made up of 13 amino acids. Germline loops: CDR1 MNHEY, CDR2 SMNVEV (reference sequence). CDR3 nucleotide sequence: TGTGCCAGCAGGCCTAATTTGAACACTGAAGCTTTCTTT. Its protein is CASRPNLNTEAFF.

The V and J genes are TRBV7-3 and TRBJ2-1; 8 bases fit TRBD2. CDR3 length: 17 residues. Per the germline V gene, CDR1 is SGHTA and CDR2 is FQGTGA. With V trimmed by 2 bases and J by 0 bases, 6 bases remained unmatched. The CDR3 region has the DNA TGTGCCAGCAGCTTATTCCAGCGGGGGAGCTCCTACAATGAGCAGTTCTTC. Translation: CASSLFQRGSSYNEQFF.

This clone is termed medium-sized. CDR3 sequence: CASSQVDRNYGYTF. The DNA of the CDR3 is TGCGCCAGCAGCCAAGTGGACAGGAACTATGGCTACACCTTC. The V and J genes are TRBV4-1 and TRBJ1-2, with TRBD1 matching 7 bases. J gave up 2 bases and V 1 base, and 1 base lay outside the gene matches. The CDR3 totals 14 residues. The V gene's germline CDR1 is MGHRA and CDR2 YSYEKL.

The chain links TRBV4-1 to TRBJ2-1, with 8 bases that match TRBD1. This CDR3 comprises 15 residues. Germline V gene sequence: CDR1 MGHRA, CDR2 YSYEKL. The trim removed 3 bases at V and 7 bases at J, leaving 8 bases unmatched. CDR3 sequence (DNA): TGCGCCAGCAGCCACGGGACAGGCCTCACGAATGAGCAGTTCTTC. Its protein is CASSHGTGLTNEQFF.

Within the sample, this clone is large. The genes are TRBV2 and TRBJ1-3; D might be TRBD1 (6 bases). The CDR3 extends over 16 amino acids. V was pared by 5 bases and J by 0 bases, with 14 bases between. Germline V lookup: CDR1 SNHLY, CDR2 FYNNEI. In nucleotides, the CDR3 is TGTGCCAGCAGTTCGGACAGAATTTACTCTGGAAACACCATATATTTT. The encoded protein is CASSSDRIYSGNTIYF.

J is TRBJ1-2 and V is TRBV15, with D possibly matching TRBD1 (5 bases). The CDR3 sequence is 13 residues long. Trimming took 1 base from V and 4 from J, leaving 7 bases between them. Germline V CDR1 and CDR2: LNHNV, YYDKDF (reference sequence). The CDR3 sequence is CATSRGQLYGYTF. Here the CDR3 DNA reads TGTGCCACCAGCAGAGGACAGCTCTATGGCTACACCTTC.

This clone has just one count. CDR3 sequence (DNA): TGTGCCAGCACTGACTTCTATGGCTACACCTTC. It is translated as CASTDFYGYTF. V usage is TRBV4-2 and J usage is TRBJ1-2, with unresolved D. Germline loops: CDR1 LGHNA, CDR2 YNFKEQ. The ends were cut back, 7 bases at V and 4 bases at J, with 7 bases in the middle. There are 11 residues in the CDR3.

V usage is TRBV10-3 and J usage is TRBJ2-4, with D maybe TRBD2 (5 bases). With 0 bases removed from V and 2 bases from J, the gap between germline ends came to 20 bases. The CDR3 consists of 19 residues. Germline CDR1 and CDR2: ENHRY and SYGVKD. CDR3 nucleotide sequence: TGTGCCATCAGTGAGTCTCCGCTGAGGGTTCTAAGGTCCAAAAACATTCAGTACTTC. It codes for CAISESPLRVLRSKNIQYF.

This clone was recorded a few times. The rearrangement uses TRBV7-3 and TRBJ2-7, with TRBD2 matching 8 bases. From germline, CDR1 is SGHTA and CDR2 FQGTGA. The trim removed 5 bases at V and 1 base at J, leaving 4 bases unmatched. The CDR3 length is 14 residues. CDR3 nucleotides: TGTGCCAGCAGCCGTAGCGGGGCGTCCTACGAGCAGTACTTC. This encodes CASSRSGASYEQYF.

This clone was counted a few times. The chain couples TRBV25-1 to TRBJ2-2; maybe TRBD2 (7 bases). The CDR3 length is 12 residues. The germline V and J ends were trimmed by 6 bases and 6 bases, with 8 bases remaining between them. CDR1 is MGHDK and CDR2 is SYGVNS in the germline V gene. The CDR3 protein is CASSGGPGELFF. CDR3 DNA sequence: TGTGCCAGCAGCGGGGGGCCCGGGGAGCTGTTTTTT.

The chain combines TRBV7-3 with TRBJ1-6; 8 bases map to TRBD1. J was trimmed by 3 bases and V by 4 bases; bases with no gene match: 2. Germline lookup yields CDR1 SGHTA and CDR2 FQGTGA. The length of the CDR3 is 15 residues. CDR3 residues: CASSSGTGYNSPLHF. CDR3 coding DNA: TGTGCCAGCAGCTCCGGGACAGGCTATAATTCACCCCTCCACTTT.

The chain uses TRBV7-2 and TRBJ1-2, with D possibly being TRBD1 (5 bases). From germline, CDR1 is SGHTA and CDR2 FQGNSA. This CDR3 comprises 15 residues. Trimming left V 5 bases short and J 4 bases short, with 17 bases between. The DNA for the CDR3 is TGTGCCAGCAGCACCCGGACAACTTCGTCCTATGGCTACACCTTC. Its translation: CASSTRTTSSYGYTF.

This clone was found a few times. CDR3 sequence reads: CADRYNEQFF. Here the CDR3 DNA reads TGTGCCGACAGGTACAATGAGCAGTTCTTC. V and J are TRBV6-4 and TRBJ2-1; D perhaps matches TRBD1 (6 bases). CDR1 is MRHNA, CDR2 SNTAGT, per germline. This CDR3 comprises 10 residues. V dropped 11 bases and J dropped 4 bases, with 6 bases sitting between them.

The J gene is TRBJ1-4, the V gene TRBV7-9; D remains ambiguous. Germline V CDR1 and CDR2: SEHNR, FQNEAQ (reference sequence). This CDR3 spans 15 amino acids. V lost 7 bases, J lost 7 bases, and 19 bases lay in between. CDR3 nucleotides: TGTGCCAGCACCGACATTGGGAGGGAGGTTGAAAAACTGTTTTTT. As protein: CASTDIGREVEKLFF.

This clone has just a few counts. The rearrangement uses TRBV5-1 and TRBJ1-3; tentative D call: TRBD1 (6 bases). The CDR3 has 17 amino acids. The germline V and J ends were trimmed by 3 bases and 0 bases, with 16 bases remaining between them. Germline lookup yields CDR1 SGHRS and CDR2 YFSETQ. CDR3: CASSWGNREGSGNTIYF. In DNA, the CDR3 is TGCGCCAGCAGCTGGGGAAACAGGGAAGGCTCTGGAAACACCATATATTTT.